This T cell receptor beta chain was identified in a study of radiotherapy plus CTLA-4 blockade in lung cancer. Overall study: Objective responses arose in roughly 20% of patients, and around 32% experienced disease control.

Sequencing was performed with immunoSEQ multiplex PCR; in TCRdb, only in-frame clones are kept and a portion is missing. The sample has about 80,000 clones; approximately 86% are singletons. The CDR3 is 15 amino acids. V lost 3 bases and J 4 bases, leaving 13 bases between the germline ends. From germline, CDR1 is SGHRS and CDR2 YFSETQ. Sequencing was performed on peripheral blood, taken from a patient treated with radiotherapy plus ipilimumab. The chain links TRBV5-1 to TRBJ2-2, with D perhaps matching TRBD2 (6 bases). The TCR sequence derives from a human donor with non-small cell lung cancer who had stable disease on radiotherapy plus ipilimumab. The CDR3 sequence: CASSSAGHPTGELFF. CDR3 DNA sequence: TGCGCCAGCAGCTCGGCGGGGCACCCCACCGGGGAGCTGTTTTTT.